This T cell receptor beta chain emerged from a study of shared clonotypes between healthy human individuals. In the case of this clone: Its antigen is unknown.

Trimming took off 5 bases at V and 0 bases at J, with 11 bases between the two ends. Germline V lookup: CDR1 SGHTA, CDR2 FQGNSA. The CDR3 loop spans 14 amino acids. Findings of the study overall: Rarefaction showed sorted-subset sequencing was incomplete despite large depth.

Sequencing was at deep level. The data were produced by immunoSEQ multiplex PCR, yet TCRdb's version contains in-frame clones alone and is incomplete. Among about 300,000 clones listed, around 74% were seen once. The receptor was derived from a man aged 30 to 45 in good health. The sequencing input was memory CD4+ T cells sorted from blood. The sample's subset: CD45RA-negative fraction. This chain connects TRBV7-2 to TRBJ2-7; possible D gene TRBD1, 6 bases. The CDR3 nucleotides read TGTGCCAGCAGCCGCGACAGGTACTCCTACGAGCAGTACTTC. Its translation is CASSRDRYSYEQYF.